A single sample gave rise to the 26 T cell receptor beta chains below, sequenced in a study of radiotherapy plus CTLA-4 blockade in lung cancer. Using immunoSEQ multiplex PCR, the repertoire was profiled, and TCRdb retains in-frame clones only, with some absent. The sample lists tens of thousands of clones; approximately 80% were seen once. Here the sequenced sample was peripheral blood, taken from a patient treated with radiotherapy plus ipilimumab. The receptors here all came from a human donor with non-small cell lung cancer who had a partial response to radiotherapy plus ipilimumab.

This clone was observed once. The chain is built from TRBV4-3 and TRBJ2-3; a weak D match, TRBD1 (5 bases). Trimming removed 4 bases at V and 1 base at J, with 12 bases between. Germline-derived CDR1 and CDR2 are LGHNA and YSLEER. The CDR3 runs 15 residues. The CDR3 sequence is CASSRLTGGTDTQYF. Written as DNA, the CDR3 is TGCGCCAGCAGCCGGTTAACAGGAGGCACAGATACGCAGTATTTT.

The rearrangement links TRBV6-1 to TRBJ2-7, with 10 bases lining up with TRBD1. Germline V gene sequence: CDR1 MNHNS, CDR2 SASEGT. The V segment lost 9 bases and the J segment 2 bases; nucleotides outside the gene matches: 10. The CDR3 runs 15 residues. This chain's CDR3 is CASHRDRGSAYEQYF. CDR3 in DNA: TGTGCCAGTCACCGGGACAGGGGTAGCGCCTACGAGCAGTACTTC.

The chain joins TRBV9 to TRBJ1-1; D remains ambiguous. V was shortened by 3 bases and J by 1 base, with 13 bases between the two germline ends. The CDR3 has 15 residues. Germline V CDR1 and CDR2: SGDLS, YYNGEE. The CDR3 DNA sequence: TGTGCCAGCAGCGCCCCAGGAGGCGGGAACACTGAAGCTTTCTTT. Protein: CASSAPGGGNTEAFF.

The CDR3 DNA follows: TGTGCTAGTGGTCCCGGGTCCGGGATTGGAGAAAAACTGTTTTTT. Translating it yields CASGPGSGIGEKLFF. This chain links TRBV12-5 with TRBJ1-4, with unresolved D. CDR1 is LGHNT, CDR2 FRNRAP, per germline. V was shortened by 5 bases and J by 8 bases, with 18 bases between the two germline ends. CDR3 length: 15 residues.

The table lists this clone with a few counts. The CDR3 DNA follows: TGCAGCGTGAGGACAGGCACAGATACGCAGTATTTT. Its translation is CSVRTGTDTQYF. The chain is built from TRBV29-1 and TRBJ2-3, with a weak D call TRBD1 (6 bases). This CDR3 spans 12 amino acids. In germline, CDR1 is SQVTM, CDR2 ANQGSEA. The ends were cut back, 6 bases at V and 1 base at J, with 8 bases in the middle.

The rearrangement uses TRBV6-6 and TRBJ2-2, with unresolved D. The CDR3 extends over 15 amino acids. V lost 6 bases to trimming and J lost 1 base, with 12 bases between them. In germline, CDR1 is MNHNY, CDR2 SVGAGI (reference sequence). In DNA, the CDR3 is TGTGCCAGCAGCCCCCCCGCAGAGAACACCGGGGAGCTGTTTTTT. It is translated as CASSPPAENTGELFF.

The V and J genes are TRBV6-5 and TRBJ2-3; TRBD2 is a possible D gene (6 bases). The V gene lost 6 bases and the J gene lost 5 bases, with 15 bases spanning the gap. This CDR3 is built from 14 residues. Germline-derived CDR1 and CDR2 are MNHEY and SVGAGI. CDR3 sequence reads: CASSLGLLGDTQYF. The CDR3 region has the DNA TGTGCCAGCAGCCTGGGACTCTTGGGAGATACGCAGTATTTT.

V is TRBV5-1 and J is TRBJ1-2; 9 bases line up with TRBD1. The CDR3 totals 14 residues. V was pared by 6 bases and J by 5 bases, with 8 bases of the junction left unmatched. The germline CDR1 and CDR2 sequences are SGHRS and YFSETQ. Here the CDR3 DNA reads TGCGCCAGCACCGAAACAGGGGGCCCTTATGGCTACACCTTC. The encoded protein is CASTETGGPYGYTF.

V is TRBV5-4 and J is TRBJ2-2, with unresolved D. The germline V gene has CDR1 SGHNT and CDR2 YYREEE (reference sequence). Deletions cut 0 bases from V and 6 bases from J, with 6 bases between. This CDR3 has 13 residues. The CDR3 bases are TGTGCCAGCAGCTTGGGGGCTGCCGGGGAGCTGTTTTTT. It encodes CASSLGAAGELFF.

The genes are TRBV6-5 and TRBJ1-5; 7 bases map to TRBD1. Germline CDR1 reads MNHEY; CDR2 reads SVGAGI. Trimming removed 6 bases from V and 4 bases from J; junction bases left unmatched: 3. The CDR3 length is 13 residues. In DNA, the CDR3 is TGTGCCAGCAGCCGGGACAGAAATCAGCCCCAGCATTTT. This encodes CASSRDRNQPQHF.

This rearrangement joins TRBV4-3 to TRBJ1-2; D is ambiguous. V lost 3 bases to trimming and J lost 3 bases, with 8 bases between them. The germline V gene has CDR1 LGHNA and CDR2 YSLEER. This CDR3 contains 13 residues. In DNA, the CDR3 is TGCGCCAGCAGCCAGCTACTTTACTATGGCTACACCTTC. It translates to CASSQLLYYGYTF.

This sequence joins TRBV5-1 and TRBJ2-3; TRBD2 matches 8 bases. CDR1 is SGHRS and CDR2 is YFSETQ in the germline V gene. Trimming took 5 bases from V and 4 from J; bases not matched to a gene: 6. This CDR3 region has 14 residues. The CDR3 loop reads CASRTSDDADTQYF. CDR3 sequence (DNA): TGCGCCAGCAGGACTAGCGATGACGCAGATACGCAGTATTTT.

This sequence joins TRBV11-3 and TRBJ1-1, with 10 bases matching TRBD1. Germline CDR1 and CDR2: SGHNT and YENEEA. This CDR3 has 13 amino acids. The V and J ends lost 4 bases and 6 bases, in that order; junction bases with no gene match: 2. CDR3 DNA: TGTGCCAGCAGCTCCGGGACAGGGGCTGAAGCTTTCTTT. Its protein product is CASSSGTGAEAFF.

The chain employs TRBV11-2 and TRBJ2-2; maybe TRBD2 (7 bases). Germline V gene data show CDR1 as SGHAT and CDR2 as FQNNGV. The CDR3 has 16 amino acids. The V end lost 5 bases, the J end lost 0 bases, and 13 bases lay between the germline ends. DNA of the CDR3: TGTGCCAGCAGCGACGGGGGGCTAGCGAACACCGGGGAGCTGTTTTTT. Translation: CASSDGGLANTGELFF.

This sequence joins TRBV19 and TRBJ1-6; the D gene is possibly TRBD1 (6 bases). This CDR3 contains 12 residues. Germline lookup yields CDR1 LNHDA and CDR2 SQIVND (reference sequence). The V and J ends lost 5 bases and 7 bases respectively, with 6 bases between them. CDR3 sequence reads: CASSQGNSPLHF. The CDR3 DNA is TGTGCCAGTAGTCAGGGGAATTCACCCCTCCACTTT.

CDR3 DNA: TGTGCCAGCAGGGGGACAGGGGAGCCCCTCCACTTT. Translating it yields CASRGTGEPLHF. This chain connects TRBV2 to TRBJ1-6; TRBD1 aligns across 10 bases. The CDR3 consists of 12 residues. The germline V gene has CDR1 SNHLY and CDR2 FYNNEI. V trimming: 6 bases; J trimming: 13 bases; junction bases outside the gene matches: 3. Full variable domain (outside the CDR3, taken from reference TRBV2 and TRBJ1-6): EPEVTQTPSHQVTQMGQEVILRCVPISNHLYFYWYRQILGQKVEFLVSFYNNEISEKSEIFDDQFSVERPDGSNFTLKIRSTKLEDSAMYFCASRGTGEPLHFGNGTRLTVT.

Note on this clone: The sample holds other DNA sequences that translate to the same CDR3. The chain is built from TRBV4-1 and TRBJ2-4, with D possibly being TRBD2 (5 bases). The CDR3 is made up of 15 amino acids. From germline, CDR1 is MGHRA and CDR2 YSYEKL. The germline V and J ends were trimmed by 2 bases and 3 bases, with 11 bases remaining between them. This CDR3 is CASSQTGIGKNIQYF. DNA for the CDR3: TGCGCCAGCAGCCAAACGGGGATCGGCAAAAACATTCAGTACTTC.

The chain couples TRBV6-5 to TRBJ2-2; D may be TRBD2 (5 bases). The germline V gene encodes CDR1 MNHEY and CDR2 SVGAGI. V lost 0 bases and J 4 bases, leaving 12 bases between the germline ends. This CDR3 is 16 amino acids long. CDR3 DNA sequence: TGTGCCAGCAGTTACTCGAGGGCGTCGGGCACCGGGGAGCTGTTTTTT. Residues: CASSYSRASGTGELFF.

CDR3 region: CASRLTGSYREQFF. CDR3 coding DNA: TGCGCCAGCAGGCTGACAGGTTCCTACAGGGAGCAGTTCTTC. The chain recombines TRBV5-1 with TRBJ2-1; perhaps TRBD1 as D (6 bases). CDR3 length: 14 residues. CDR1 is SGHRS and CDR2 is YFSETQ in the germline V gene. Trimming took off 5 bases at V and 10 bases at J, with 19 bases between the two ends.

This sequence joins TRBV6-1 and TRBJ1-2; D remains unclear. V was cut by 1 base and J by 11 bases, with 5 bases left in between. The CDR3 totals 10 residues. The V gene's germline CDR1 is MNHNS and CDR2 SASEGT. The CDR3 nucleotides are TGTGCCAGCAGTGAAGTATCTTACACCTTC. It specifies CASSEVSYTF.

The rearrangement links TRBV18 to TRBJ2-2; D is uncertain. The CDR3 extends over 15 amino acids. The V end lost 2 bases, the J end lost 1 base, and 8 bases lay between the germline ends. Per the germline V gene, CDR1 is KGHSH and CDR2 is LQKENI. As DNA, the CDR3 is TGTGCCAGCTCACCAAGAGCAGGGAACACCGGGGAGCTGTTTTTT. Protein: CASSPRAGNTGELFF.

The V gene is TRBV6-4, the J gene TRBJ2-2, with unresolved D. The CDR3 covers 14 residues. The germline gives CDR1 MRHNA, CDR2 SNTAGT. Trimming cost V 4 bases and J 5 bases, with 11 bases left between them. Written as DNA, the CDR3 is TGTGCCAGCAGTGCAGGCCTTGGGACCGGGGAGCTGTTTTTT. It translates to CASSAGLGTGELFF.

The CDR3, as DNA: TGCGCCAGCAGCTTGGTCGTCGGGACTAGGAACACCGGGGAGCTGTTTTTT. This sequence encodes CASSLVVGTRNTGELFF. J is TRBJ2-2 and V is TRBV5-1; 8 bases are a match to TRBD2. Unmatched junction bases numbered 5, after V lost 0 bases and J lost 1 base. CDR3 length: 17 residues. Germline CDR1 is SGHRS and CDR2 is YFSETQ.

The CDR3 sequence is CASSLTRTGNNSPLHF. As DNA, the CDR3 is TGCGCCAGCAGCTTAACGAGGACAGGGAATAATTCACCCCTCCACTTT. The gene calls are TRBV4-1 and TRBJ1-6; TRBD1 agrees at 8 bases. The CDR3 length is 16 residues. Trimming at V came to 5 bases and at J to 5 bases, leaving 8 bases not matched to a gene. CDR1 MGHRA and CDR2 YSYEKL come from the germline V gene.

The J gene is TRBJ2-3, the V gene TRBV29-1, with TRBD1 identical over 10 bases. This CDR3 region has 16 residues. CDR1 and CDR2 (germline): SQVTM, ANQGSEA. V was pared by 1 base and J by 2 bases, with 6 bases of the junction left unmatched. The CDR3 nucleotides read TGCAGCGTTGAAGGAGGACAGGGGGAACCCACAGATACGCAGTATTTT. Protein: CSVEGGQGEPTDTQYF.

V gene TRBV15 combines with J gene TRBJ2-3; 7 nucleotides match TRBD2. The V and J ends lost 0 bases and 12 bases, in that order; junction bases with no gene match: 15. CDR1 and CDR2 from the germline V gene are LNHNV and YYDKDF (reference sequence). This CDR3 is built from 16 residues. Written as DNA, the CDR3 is TGTGCCACCAGCAGAGATAGGGGAAGTTCGGGGACTAAACAGTATTTT. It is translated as CATSRDRGSSGTKQYF.